This passage covers 23 T cell receptor beta chains from one sample sequenced in a study of response to subunit inactivated influenza vaccine. Via MiXCR, TCRdb re-called the RT-PCR reads, giving one row per CDR3 protein. The sample lists about 540,000 distinct CDR3 sequences; 11% to 15% were seen once. The specimen was PBMCs from blood, collected 12 days after vaccination. Every receptor here comes from a man aged 50 or older who received an inactivated influenza vaccine.

This clonotype has only a few counts. The V gene is TRBV5-6, the J gene TRBJ2-7, with D possibly TRBD2 on 7 matching bases. The CDR3 length is 15 residues. The V gene lost 1 base and the J gene lost 2 bases, with 13 bases spanning the gap. Germline values: CDR1 SGHDT, CDR2 YYEEEE. The CDR3 coding sequence is TGTGCCAGCAGCTTGTTCGGGGGGCAAGCCTACGAGCAGTACTTC. It translates to CASSLFGGQAYEQYF. Based on the CDR3 plus reference TRBV5-6 and TRBJ2-7, the full variable domain is DAGVTQSPTHLIKTRGQQVTLRCSPKSGHDTVSWYQQALGQGPQFIFQYYEEEERQRGNFPDRFSGHQFPNYSSELNVNALLLGDSALYLCASSLFGGQAYEQYFGPGTRLTVT.

The rearrangement uses TRBV5-1 and TRBJ1-1; 11 bases agree with TRBD1. There are 16 residues in the CDR3. After removal of 2 bases from V and 1 base from J, the junction contained 4 bases not matched to a gene. Germline V lookup: CDR1 SGHRS, CDR2 YFSETQ. CDR3 loop: CASSLTGTGGNTEAFF. In nucleotides, the CDR3 is TGCGCCAGCAGCTTAACCGGGACAGGGGGGAACACTGAAGCTTTCTTT.

At least ten counts were recorded for this clonotype. V usage is TRBV29-1 and J usage is TRBJ2-2; TRBD2 aligns across 7 bases. The V gene's germline CDR1 is SQVTM and CDR2 ANQGSEA. The V gene end was trimmed by 2 bases and the J gene end by 6 bases; junction bases not matched to a gene: 12. The CDR3 length is 16 residues. CDR3 residues: CSVESFGGGPSGELFF. CDR3 nucleotides: TGCAGCGTTGAATCTTTCGGGGGAGGGCCCTCCGGGGAGCTGTTTTTT.

In its sample, this clonotype was seen a few times. The CDR3 sequence: CASSLAPVVLDTQYF. The DNA for the CDR3 is TGTGCCAGCAGCTTGGCCCCGGTGGTCCTAGATACGCAGTATTTT. This chain connects TRBV5-6 to TRBJ2-3; D is undetermined. The germline V and J ends were trimmed by 0 bases and 5 bases, with 13 bases remaining between them. This CDR3 region has 15 residues. Germline CDR1 SGHDT, CDR2 YYEEEE.

This chain uses TRBV11-2 with TRBJ1-2, with D hard to call. The CDR3 sequence is 13 residues long. Per the germline V gene, CDR1 is SGHAT and CDR2 is FQNNGV. V was clipped by 7 bases and J by 4 bases, with 13 bases between them. CDR3 in DNA: TGTGCCAGCACCCCGATTACGGGCTATGGCTACACCTTC. The encoded protein is CASTPITGYGYTF.

V gene TRBV5-1 combines with J gene TRBJ2-1, with D perhaps TRBD2 (6 bases). This CDR3 has 15 residues. V lost 0 bases and J 9 bases, leaving 16 bases between the germline ends. Germline loops: CDR1 SGHRS, CDR2 YFSETQ. CDR3 in DNA: TGCGCCAGCAGCTTGGGCTCTAGCGCGACGTCTGAGCAGTTCTTC. Protein sequence: CASSLGSSATSEQFF.

The table lists this clonotype with a few counts. The genes are TRBV20-1 and TRBJ2-1, with D possibly being TRBD2 (6 bases). The CDR3 covers 13 residues. Deletions cut 6 bases from V and 10 bases from J, with 19 bases between. Germline V gene sequence: CDR1 DFQATT, CDR2 SNEGSKA (reference sequence). The DNA of the CDR3 is TGCAGTGCAACCGGGACTCTACAATGGGAGCAGTTCTTC. It yields the protein CSATGTLQWEQFF.

This clonotype has a single count. The rearrangement joins TRBV5-1 to TRBJ2-1; 10 bases line up with TRBD2. Germline V CDR1 and CDR2: SGHRS, YFSETQ. V gave up 4 bases and J gave up 6 bases; unmatched junction bases: 7. The CDR3 loop spans 15 amino acids. CDR3 DNA sequence: TGCGCCAGCAGCGTCACCGGGACTAGCGTCAATGAGCAGTTCTTC. Translated, it gives CASSVTGTSVNEQFF.

The chain employs TRBV4-3 and TRBJ1-5, with 8 bases aligning to TRBD1. This CDR3 has 15 amino acids. Germline loops: CDR1 LGHNA, CDR2 YSLEER. Losses at the gene ends were 4 bases for V and 4 bases for J; bases not matched to a gene: 6. The DNA for the CDR3 is TGCGCCAGCAGCCCAGGCCGGGACAGGAATCAGCCCCAGCATTTT. Translation: CASSPGRDRNQPQHF.

The table lists this clonotype with a few counts. The rearrangement links TRBV2 to TRBJ2-7; 9 nucleotides match TRBD2. Trimming at V came to 8 bases and at J to 6 bases, leaving 8 bases not matched to a gene. The CDR3 covers 13 residues. Germline-derived CDR1 and CDR2 are SNHLY and FYNNEI. The CDR3, as DNA: TGTGCCAGCGTCGCTAGCGGGATCCCCGAGCAGTACTTC. It encodes CASVASGIPEQYF.

The chain joins TRBV19 to TRBJ2-1, with D perhaps matching TRBD1 (6 bases). CDR3 length: 15 residues. Trimming took 7 bases from V and 0 from J, leaving 13 bases between them. Germline-derived CDR1 and CDR2 are LNHDA and SQIVND (reference sequence). The CDR3 reads CASNFQGSSYNEQFF. CDR3 sequence (DNA): TGTGCCAGTAATTTCCAGGGGAGCTCCTACAATGAGCAGTTCTTC.

This rearrangement joins TRBV29-1 to TRBJ1-2, with TRBD1 matching 7 bases. This CDR3 comprises 14 residues. Trimming removed 0 bases from V and 3 bases from J; junction bases left unmatched: 4. Germline V lookup: CDR1 SQVTM, CDR2 ANQGSEA. The CDR3 reads CSVEDARGDYGYTF. The CDR3 nucleotides are TGCAGCGTTGAAGACGCCAGGGGGGACTATGGCTACACCTTC.

This clonotype was counted only a few times. The J gene is TRBJ1-4, the V gene TRBV3-1, with a weak D call TRBD1 (6 bases). V was trimmed by 3 bases and J by 5 bases, leaving 13 bases between them. From germline, CDR1 is LGHDT and CDR2 YNNKEL (reference sequence). This CDR3 has 15 residues. DNA of the CDR3: TGTGCCAGCAGCCACCGACAGGCCCGGAATGAAAAACTGTTTTTT. Residues: CASSHRQARNEKLFF.

The J gene is TRBJ2-1, the V gene TRBV5-1, with D possibly TRBD2 on 6 matching bases. Germline values: CDR1 SGHRS, CDR2 YFSETQ. V was pared by 4 bases and J by 9 bases, with 14 bases between. This CDR3 is built from 13 residues. In DNA, the CDR3 is TGCGCCAGCAGCCCGATTATGGGAGGTGAGCAGTTCTTC. Protein product: CASSPIMGGEQFF.

This chain links TRBV7-8 with TRBJ2-7, with 9 nucleotides matching TRBD1. This CDR3 has 14 amino acids. Per germline, CDR1 SGHVS and CDR2 FQNEAQ. V lost 8 bases, J lost 5 bases, and 10 bases stayed unmatched. CDR3 DNA sequence: TGTGCCAGCCGCCGGGACAGGGAATTCCACGAGCAGTACTTC. It codes for CASRRDREFHEQYF.

This clonotype has a handful of counts. The chain is built from TRBV4-1 and TRBJ2-1; no reliable D call. This CDR3 comprises 12 residues. The germline gives CDR1 MGHRA, CDR2 YSYEKL. Trimming took 1 base from V and 6 from J, leaving 4 bases between them. The CDR3 loop reads CASSQGFNEQFF. CDR3 sequence (DNA): TGCGCCAGCAGCCAAGGTTTCAATGAGCAGTTCTTC.

The chain links TRBV12-3 or TRBV12-4 to TRBJ1-1; D unresolved. V was cut by 9 bases and J by 0 bases, with 17 bases left in between. There are 15 residues in the CDR3. The CDR3 DNA is TGTGCCAGTCCAGTTTGGGCCGGTTTGAACACTGAAGCTTTCTTT. It specifies CASPVWAGLNTEAFF.

The chain's CDR3 is CASSLSAPSPLHF. CDR3 coding DNA: TGTGCCAGCAGTCTCTCGGCCCCTTCACCCCTCCACTTT. The chain employs TRBV12-3 or TRBV12-4 and TRBJ1-6, with D hard to call. The V end was cut by 5 bases, the J end by 9 bases, with 11 bases between. The CDR3 totals 13 residues.

This clonotype was found a few times. The chain uses TRBV7-2 and TRBJ2-4; 9 bases line up with TRBD1. Per germline, CDR1 SGHTA and CDR2 FQGNSA. Unmatched junction bases numbered 5, after V lost 5 bases and J lost 6 bases. The CDR3 runs to 14 residues. The CDR3: CASSHRGQGNIQYF. Here the CDR3 DNA reads TGTGCCAGCAGCCATCGGGGACAGGGAAACATTCAGTACTTC. Filled out from reference TRBV7-2 and TRBJ2-4, the complete variable domain reads GAGVSQSPSNKVTEKGKDVELRCDPISGHTALYWYRQSLGQGLEFLIYFQGNSAPDKSGLPSDRFSAERTGGSVSTLTIQRTQQEDSAVYLCASSHRGQGNIQYFGAGTRLSVL.

The table lists this clonotype with a few counts. The CDR3 region is CSASIVGSGNTIYF. The CDR3 region has the DNA TGCAGTGCTAGTATCGTCGGCTCTGGAAACACCATATATTTT. The rearrangement joins TRBV20-1 to TRBJ1-3; D is uncertain. Trimming removed 3 bases at V and 0 bases at J, with 9 bases between. Germline assignment: CDR1 DFQATT and CDR2 SNEGSKA (reference sequence). CDR3 size: 14 residues.

This clonotype has a count of ten or more. The chain employs TRBV4-3 and TRBJ1-4; TRBD1 agrees at 7 bases. This CDR3 is 14 amino acids long. V shed 4 bases, J shed 7 bases, and the junction held 6 bases outside the gene matches. CDR1 and CDR2 from the germline V gene are LGHNA and YSLEER. CDR3 in DNA: TGCGCCAGCAGCCGAGAAGGGGGCCGTGAAAAACTGTTTTTT. Encoded protein: CASSREGGREKLFF.

This clonotype was recorded many times. The chain joins TRBV20-1 to TRBJ2-5; the D is unclear. V lost 1 base and J lost 9, with 27 bases in between. Germline V CDR1 and CDR2: DFQATT, SNEGSKA (reference sequence). The CDR3 length is 17 residues. The CDR3 spells CSARGTLRTPFLSAQYF. The CDR3 DNA is TGCAGTGCTAGAGGAACTCTCAGGACCCCTTTTCTCTCGGCCCAGTACTTC.

The sample holds a few counts of this clonotype. V is TRBV5-1 and J is TRBJ2-4, with 8 bases lining up with TRBD1. The CDR3 is 15 amino acids. The germline CDR1 and CDR2 sequences are SGHRS and YFSETQ. Losses at the gene ends were 4 bases for V and 0 bases for J; bases not matched to a gene: 3. This CDR3 reads CASSEGQVAKNIQYF. The CDR3 DNA reads TGCGCCAGCAGCGAGGGACAGGTAGCCAAAAACATTCAGTACTTC.